The 3 T cell receptor beta chains presented below share a single source sample, sequenced in a study of T cell responses to AZD1222 COVID-19 vaccine. Clones were read by immunoSEQ multiplex PCR, and TCRdb kept only the in-frame ones, dropping some. The top ten clones hold over 30% of a sample with tens of thousands of clones, around 91% of them seen once. The specimen comprised peripheral blood, sampled 28 days after the second AZD1222 dose. The receptors originated from an adult who received the AZD1222 COVID-19 vaccine.

This CDR3 is CASSPDGGQLFF. The CDR3 coding sequence is TGTGCCAGCAGTCCGGACGGGGGGCAGCTGTTTTTT. The V call is TRBV9, the J call TRBJ2-2, with D possibly TRBD2 on 7 matching bases. V was pared by 5 bases and J by 12 bases, with 14 bases between. Germline lookup yields CDR1 SGDLS and CDR2 YYNGEE. The CDR3 spans 12 residues.

V and J are TRBV30 and TRBJ1-6; D is undetermined. Germline loops: CDR1 GTSNPN, CDR2 SVGIG (reference sequence). Trimming took off 2 bases at V and 6 bases at J, with 11 bases between the two ends. CDR3 size: 14 residues. The CDR3 spells CAWSRAGPNSPLHF. The CDR3 nucleotides are TGTGCCTGGAGTAGGGCAGGTCCTAATTCACCCCTCCACTTT.

The J gene is TRBJ1-4, the V gene TRBV9, with D perhaps matching TRBD1 (6 bases). Germline values: CDR1 SGDLS, CDR2 YYNGEE. Deletions cut 4 bases from V and 7 bases from J, with 17 bases between. CDR3 length: 15 amino acids. DNA of the CDR3: TGTGCCAGCAGCACCGTGGGGGCGCGGGGTGAAAAACTGTTTTTT. Protein sequence: CASSTVGARGEKLFF.